This T cell receptor beta chain stems from a study of vaccination effects on CD4 cells after COVID-19. Study results and limitations: Clones of infection and vaccine origin contracted markedly late after vaccination.

Profiling relied on immunoSEQ multiplex PCR, and the TCRdb table lists in-frame clones only, not all of them. The sample includes 25,000 or so clones, over 55% of them seen just once. With 1 base removed from V and 5 bases from J, the gap between germline ends came to 20 bases. This CDR3 spans 17 amino acids. Germline lookup yields CDR1 SGHAT and CDR2 FQNNGV. After expansion with viral peptide pools in the ViraFEST assay, antigen-specific CD4+ T cells were sequenced. Isolating CD4+ T cells followed approximately ten days of culture. The vaccine recipients had no prior SARS-CoV-2 infection, with negative nucleocapsid antibodies. Every well got a few million PBMC, which were grown with roughly 9.5 IU/ml IL-2 and about 10 ug/ml peptides. Remarks on this clone: Its antigen is undetermined.

The TCR sequence derives from a human donor who received a COVID-19 vaccine. The sample here was CD4+ T cells from PBMCs cultured with HCoV-OC43 spike peptides, taken before COVID-19 vaccination. Subset denoted: HCoV-OC43 spike overlapping peptide pool stimulation. The J gene is TRBJ2-5, the V gene TRBV11-2; D is possibly TRBD2 (6 bases). The DNA for the CDR3 is TGTGCCAGCAGCTTAGGGGCTCTGACCGGGGAGGCGGAGACCCAGTACTTC. Its translation: CASSLGALTGEAETQYF. Together with reference TRBV11-2 and TRBJ2-5, the CDR3 gives the full variable domain: EAGVAQSPRYKIIEKRQSVAFWCNPISGHATLYWYQQILGQGPKLLIQFQNNGVVDDSQLPKDRFSAERLKGVDSTLKIQPAKLEDSAVYLCASSLGALTGEAETQYFGPGTRLLVL.